A selection of T cell receptor beta chains follows, all from one sample in a study of Ad26.COV2.S vaccination and SARS-CoV-2 variants. The method was immunoSEQ multiplex PCR; TCRdb's version includes in-frame clones alone and lacks a portion of them. Of 200,000 to 300,000 clones in the sample, 70% to 90% are singletons; the top ten hold less than 3.5%. The sequencing here drew on peripheral blood, taken in a trial of Ad26.COV2.S vaccine versus placebo. These receptors all come from a person aged 18-60 years who received the Ad26.COV2.S COVID-19 vaccine or a placebo. The CDR3 runs from the conserved cysteine through the conserved F or W. The order of the fields is V gene, J gene, CDR3 protein.

v_gene: TRBV2; j_gene: TRBJ1-4; CDR3aa: CASQDIAIQGAIEKLFF
v_gene: TRBV9; j_gene: TRBJ2-4; CDR3aa: CASSVEGTGYAPGKNIQYF
v_gene: TRBV5-1; j_gene: TRBJ2-1; CDR3aa: CASSLAVGSDEQFF
v_gene: TRBV5-1; j_gene: TRBJ2-3; CDR3aa: CASRRGQGGTDTQYF
v_gene: TRBV6-2/TRBV6-3; j_gene: TRBJ2-1; CDR3aa: CASSTGLTMRENEQFF
v_gene: TRBV10-3; j_gene: TRBJ1-6; CDR3aa: CAISMTPGPYWDSPLHF
v_gene: TRBV30; j_gene: TRBJ2-7; CDR3aa: CAWSANLLAGDRRIHF
v_gene: TRBV11-3; j_gene: TRBJ2-1; CDR3aa: CASSLGRDGNYNEQFF
v_gene: TRBV5-4; j_gene: TRBJ1-2; CDR3aa: CGVLQGANYGYTF
v_gene: TRBV6-4; j_gene: TRBJ2-1; CDR3aa: CASSVDAGGRNEQFF
v_gene: TRBV12-3/TRBV12-4; j_gene: TRBJ1-2; CDR3aa: CASSLVRGAGYTF
v_gene: TRBV6-5; j_gene: TRBJ1-5; CDR3aa: CASSPNEAAQPQHF
v_gene: TRBV18; j_gene: TRBJ1-1; CDR3aa: CASSRRQGENTEAFF
v_gene: TRBV7-9; j_gene: TRBJ2-4; CDR3aa: CASSLSWTTIQYF
v_gene: TRBV18; j_gene: TRBJ1-5; CDR3aa: CASSPLDSGNQPQHF
v_gene: TRBV2; j_gene: TRBJ2-2; CDR3aa: CASSYQLAGGSTGELFF
v_gene: TRBV29-1; j_gene: TRBJ1-1; CDR3aa: CSVEPDLSGAEAFF